This TCR beta chain is from a study of blood T cell repertoires in COVID-19. Study-level information: The United States, Italy and Spain supplied acute and convalescent COVID-19 samples. PBMCs, B-cell-depleted T cells, or T cells provided the cDNA or gDNA that made up the material.

This CDR3 is 17 amino acids long. Losses at the gene ends were 8 bases for V and 1 base for J; bases not matched to a gene: 10. Germline V gives CDR1 SGHTA, CDR2 FQGNSA. The assay was immunoSEQ multiplex PCR, and TCRdb's table has in-frame clones only and misses some. The data hold around 200,000 clones, with approximately 90% observed a single time. This TCR came from an elderly woman in a cohort sampled during active or convalescent COVID-19. The sequencing sample was made of peripheral blood. The chain couples TRBV7-2 to TRBJ2-2, with 10 bases that match TRBD2. The CDR3 bases are TGTGCCAGCCGGAAGGTAGCGGGGGGCCTGAACACCGGGGAGCTGTTTTTT. Its protein is CASRKVAGGLNTGELFF.